The rows below give T cell receptor beta chains drawn from one sample of a study of T cells in Graves' hyperthyroidism and ophthalmopathy. TCRdb re-derived calls from the multiplex PCR reads in MiXCR, one entry per CDR3 protein. The table lists more than 300,000 distinct CDR3 sequences, approximately 15% of them singletons. The sample was blood. These TCRs come from a woman between 25 and 40 years old with Graves' ophthalmopathy. The CDR3 runs from the conserved cysteine through the conserved F or W. The order of the fields is clone size, V gene, D gene, J gene, CDR3 protein, CDR3 DNA. A D gene is named only where the DNA matches it firmly. Size is stated for part of the rows, as once, few or many counts, or as a class when the clone is expanded.

clone size: many
V gene: TRBV11-3
D gene: TRBD2
J gene: TRBJ2-7
CDR3 protein: CASRARGVREQYF
CDR3 DNA: TGTGCCAGCAGGGCCCGGGGGGTCCGAGAGCAGTACTTC

clone size: many
V gene: TRBV20-1
D gene: .
J gene: TRBJ2-2
CDR3 protein: CSARDEGQGRIGELFF
CDR3 DNA: TGCAGTGCTAGAGATGAGGGGCAGGGGAGGATCGGGGAGCTGTTTTTT

clone size: many
V gene: TRBV5-1
D gene: .
J gene: TRBJ1-2
CDR3 protein: CASSLTDGVGYTF
CDR3 DNA: TGCGCCAGCAGCTTGACCGACGGGGTCGGCTACACCTTC

clone size: few
V gene: TRBV11-2
D gene: TRBD1
J gene: TRBJ2-7
CDR3 protein: CASSPMGGTGAYEQYF
CDR3 DNA: TGTGCCAGCAGCCCCATGGGGGGGACAGGGGCCTACGAGCAGTACTTC

clone size: many
V gene: TRBV18
D gene: TRBD1
J gene: TRBJ1-1
CDR3 protein: CASSSRDRNTEAFF
CDR3 DNA: TGTGCCAGCTCATCACGGGACAGGAACACTGAAGCTTTCTTT

clone size: .
V gene: TRBV4-2
D gene: .
J gene: TRBJ1-2
CDR3 protein: CASSQEGRTDGYTF
CDR3 DNA: TGTGCCAGCAGCCAAGAGGGCAGGACGGATGGCTACACCTTC

clone size: few
V gene: TRBV27
D gene: .
J gene: TRBJ2-1
CDR3 protein: CASMQPGQGHNEQFF
CDR3 DNA: TGTGCCAGCATGCAACCGGGACAAGGGCACAATGAGCAGTTCTTC

clone size: .
V gene: TRBV6-5
D gene: .
J gene: TRBJ2-5
CDR3 protein: CASSYSRGEQETQYF
CDR3 DNA: TGTGCCAGCAGTTACTCGAGGGGAGAGCAAGAGACCCAGTACTTC

clone size: .
V gene: TRBV19
D gene: .
J gene: TRBJ2-2
CDR3 protein: CASSTEGGGELFF
CDR3 DNA: TGTGCCAGTAGCACTGAGGGGGGAGGGGAGCTGTTTTTT

clone size: many
V gene: TRBV30
D gene: .
J gene: TRBJ2-1
CDR3 protein: CAWGRGALYNEQFF
CDR3 DNA: TGTGCCTGGGGCAGGGGGGCCTTGTACAATGAGCAGTTCTTC

clone size: few
V gene: TRBV7-9
D gene: TRBD1
J gene: TRBJ1-4
CDR3 protein: CASSLGQGAQKLFF
CDR3 DNA: TGTGCCAGCAGCTTAGGGCAGGGGGCCCAAAAACTGTTTTTT

clone size: few
V gene: TRBV5-5
D gene: .
J gene: TRBJ1-1
CDR3 protein: CASSLFSNTEAFF
CDR3 DNA: TGTGCCAGCAGCTTATTCTCGAACACTGAAGCTTTCTTT

clone size: few
V gene: TRBV10-3
D gene: .
J gene: TRBJ1-5
CDR3 protein: CAIRDDFGNQPQHF
CDR3 DNA: TGTGCCATCAGAGACGACTTTGGCAATCAGCCCCAGCATTTT

clone size: many
V gene: TRBV6-1
D gene: .
J gene: TRBJ1-5
CDR3 protein: CASSFDRDYSNQPQHF
CDR3 DNA: TGTGCCAGCAGTTTCGACAGAGATTATAGCAATCAGCCCCAGCATTTT

clone size: many
V gene: TRBV28
D gene: TRBD2
J gene: TRBJ2-2
CDR3 protein: CASSLPLGASGGKNTGELFF
CDR3 DNA: TGTGCCAGCAGTTTACCCCTTGGGGCTAGCGGGGGGAAGAACACCGGGGAGCTGTTTTTT

clone size: .
V gene: TRBV19
D gene: TRBD1
J gene: TRBJ2-6
CDR3 protein: CASSPRTGGVSGANVLTF
CDR3 DNA: TGTGCCAGTAGTCCTCGGACAGGGGGCGTCTCTGGGGCCAACGTCCTGACTTTC

clone size: many
V gene: TRBV28
D gene: .
J gene: TRBJ1-2
CDR3 protein: CASSAPGTNYGYTF
CDR3 DNA: TGTGCCAGCAGTGCTCCGGGTACTAACTATGGCTACACCTTC

clone size: many
V gene: TRBV6-1
D gene: TRBD2
J gene: TRBJ2-2
CDR3 protein: CASRRGMTGELFF
CDR3 DNA: TGTGCCAGCAGGCGGGGGATGACCGGGGAGCTGTTTTTT

clone size: many
V gene: TRBV5-1
D gene: .
J gene: TRBJ1-1
CDR3 protein: CASSLGTGPMNTEAFF
CDR3 DNA: TGCGCCAGCAGCTTGGGTACAGGGCCGATGAACACTGAAGCTTTCTTT

clone size: many
V gene: TRBV28
D gene: .
J gene: TRBJ2-3
CDR3 protein: CASSLAGRPSTDTQYF
CDR3 DNA: TGTGCCAGCAGTTTGGCAGGACGGCCAAGCACAGATACGCAGTATTTT

clone size: few
V gene: TRBV12-3/TRBV12-4
D gene: TRBD2
J gene: TRBJ2-1
CDR3 protein: CASSARPAGGPNEQFF
CDR3 DNA: TGTGCCAGCAGTGCCCGACCAGCGGGGGGGCCCAATGAGCAGTTCTTC

clone size: many
V gene: TRBV20-1
D gene: .
J gene: TRBJ2-5
CDR3 protein: CSARDPQGRRVETQYF
CDR3 DNA: TGCAGTGCTAGAGACCCACAGGGCCGGAGGGTTGAGACCCAGTACTTC

clone size: many
V gene: TRBV12-5
D gene: .
J gene: TRBJ2-5
CDR3 protein: CASGLAVQETQYF
CDR3 DNA: TGTGCTAGTGGTTTGGCCGTACAAGAGACCCAGTACTTC

clone size: many
V gene: TRBV7-9
D gene: .
J gene: TRBJ1-1
CDR3 protein: CASSPADQPEAFF
CDR3 DNA: TGTGCCAGCAGCCCGGCGGACCAGCCTGAAGCTTTCTTT

clone size: many
V gene: TRBV6-1
D gene: .
J gene: TRBJ1-3
CDR3 protein: CASRSGPGNTIYF
CDR3 DNA: TGTGCCAGCAGGTCAGGGCCTGGAAACACCATATATTTT

clone size: many
V gene: TRBV28
D gene: .
J gene: TRBJ1-2
CDR3 protein: CASSPSGGRGHGYTF
CDR3 DNA: TGTGCCAGCAGTCCAAGCGGGGGGCGGGGGCATGGCTACACCTTC

clone size: once
V gene: TRBV12-3/TRBV12-4
D gene: TRBD2
J gene: TRBJ2-1
CDR3 protein: CASSSRASGGAYEQFF
CDR3 DNA: TGTGCCAGCAGTTCCCGAGCTAGCGGGGGGGCCTATGAGCAGTTCTTC

clone size: many
V gene: TRBV20-1
D gene: .
J gene: TRBJ2-3
CDR3 protein: CSASPDSTDTQYF
CDR3 DNA: TGCAGTGCTAGTCCGGATAGCACAGATACGCAGTATTTT

clone size: many
V gene: TRBV2
D gene: TRBD2
J gene: TRBJ2-3
CDR3 protein: CASSEPGSGGPHGTDTQYF
CDR3 DNA: TGTGCCAGCAGTGAACCTGGTAGCGGGGGGCCCCACGGGACAGATACGCAGTATTTT

clone size: many
V gene: TRBV14
D gene: .
J gene: TRBJ2-1
CDR3 protein: CASSSGYNEQFF
CDR3 DNA: TGTGCCAGCAGCTCTGGGTACAATGAGCAGTTCTTC

clone size: few
V gene: TRBV7-2
D gene: .
J gene: TRBJ1-3
CDR3 protein: CASSLRGASGNTIYF
CDR3 DNA: TGTGCCAGCAGCTTACGGGGGGCGTCTGGAAACACCATATATTTT

clone size: many
V gene: TRBV20-1
D gene: .
J gene: TRBJ2-7
CDR3 protein: CSACYDGTAYEQYF
CDR3 DNA: TGCAGTGCTTGCTATGACGGCACCGCTTACGAGCAGTACTTC

clone size: many
V gene: TRBV2
D gene: .
J gene: TRBJ1-2
CDR3 protein: CASNDFGPRSYNYGYTF
CDR3 DNA: TGTGCCAGCAACGATTTCGGGCCCCGATCTTATAACTATGGCTACACCTTC

clone size: many
V gene: TRBV12-3/TRBV12-4
D gene: TRBD1
J gene: TRBJ2-2
CDR3 protein: CASRRGTGGGKNTGELFF
CDR3 DNA: TGTGCCAGCAGGAGAGGGACAGGGGGCGGAAAGAACACCGGGGAGCTGTTTTTT